The clone carrying this T cell receptor (beta chain) has just a few counts. Antigen unknown. TCRdb analysed the 5' RACE reads with MiXCR anew, one entry per CDR3 protein. The sample includes about 32,000 distinct CDR3 sequences, more than 20% of them seen just once. Whole-study results and caveats: Tumor memory CD4+ T cell TCR gene usage clustered with blood and lymph node memory CD4+ cells and lymph node naive CD4+ cells.

This CDR3 is built from 16 residues. The V end lost 6 bases, the J end lost 7 bases, and 19 bases lay between the germline ends. Germline CDR1 reads MNHEY; CDR2 reads SVGAGI. Treg sorting used a CD4+CD25+CD127-/low gate. The V gene is TRBV6-5, the J gene TRBJ1-6; D is unresolved. The clonotype was recovered from a female donor with breast cancer. The sample consisted of tumor-infiltrating Tregs sorted from the breast tumor. CDR3 coding DNA: TGTGCCAGCAGGACCCTGAACGGGGTGAGCAATTCACCCCTCCACTTT. Its protein product is CASRTLNGVSNSPLHF.